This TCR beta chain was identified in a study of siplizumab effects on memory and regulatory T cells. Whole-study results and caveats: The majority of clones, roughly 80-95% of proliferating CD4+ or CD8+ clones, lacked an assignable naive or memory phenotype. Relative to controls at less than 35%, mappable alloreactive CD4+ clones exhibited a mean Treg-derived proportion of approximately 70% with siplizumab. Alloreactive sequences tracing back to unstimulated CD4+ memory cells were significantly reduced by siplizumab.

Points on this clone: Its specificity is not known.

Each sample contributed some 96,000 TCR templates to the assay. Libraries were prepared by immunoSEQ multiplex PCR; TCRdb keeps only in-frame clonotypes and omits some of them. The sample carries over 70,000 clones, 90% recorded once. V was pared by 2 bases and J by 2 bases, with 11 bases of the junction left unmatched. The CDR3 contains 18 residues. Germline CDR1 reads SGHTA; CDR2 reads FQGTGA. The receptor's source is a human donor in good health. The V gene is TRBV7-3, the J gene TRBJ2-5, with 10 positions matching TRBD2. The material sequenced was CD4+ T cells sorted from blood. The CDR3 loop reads CASSLSGPRTSGQETQYF. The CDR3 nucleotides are TGTGCCAGCAGCTTATCGGGCCCAAGGACTAGCGGTCAAGAGACCCAGTACTTC. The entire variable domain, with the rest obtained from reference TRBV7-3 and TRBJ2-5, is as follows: GAGVSQTPSNKVTEKGKYVELRCDPISGHTALYWYRQSLGQGPEFLIYFQGTGAADDSGLPNDRFFAVRPEGSVSTLKIQRTERGDSAVYLCASSLSGPRTSGQETQYFGPGTRLLVL.